This T cell receptor (beta chain) is from a study of T cell changes during pregnancy in multiple sclerosis. The table came from immunoSEQ multiplex PCR; TCRdb's copy has only in-frame clones and leaves some out. Of about 31,000 clones in the sample, about 91% were seen once. Specimen: CD8+ T cells from peripheral blood mononuclear cells, collected in the second trimester of pregnancy. The clonotype was recovered from a female donor with multiple sclerosis, enrolled in a pregnancy study.

Written as DNA, the CDR3 is TGTGCCAGCATGCCCTCCGGACAGGCGTATGGCTACACCTTC. Its translation is CASMPSGQAYGYTF. The V and J genes are TRBV13 and TRBJ1-2; 7 nucleotides align to TRBD1. Germline trimming cut 7 bases from V and 5 bases from J; bases unmatched to any gene: 10. Germline V gives CDR1 PRHDT, CDR2 FYEKMQ (reference sequence). The CDR3 runs to 14 residues.